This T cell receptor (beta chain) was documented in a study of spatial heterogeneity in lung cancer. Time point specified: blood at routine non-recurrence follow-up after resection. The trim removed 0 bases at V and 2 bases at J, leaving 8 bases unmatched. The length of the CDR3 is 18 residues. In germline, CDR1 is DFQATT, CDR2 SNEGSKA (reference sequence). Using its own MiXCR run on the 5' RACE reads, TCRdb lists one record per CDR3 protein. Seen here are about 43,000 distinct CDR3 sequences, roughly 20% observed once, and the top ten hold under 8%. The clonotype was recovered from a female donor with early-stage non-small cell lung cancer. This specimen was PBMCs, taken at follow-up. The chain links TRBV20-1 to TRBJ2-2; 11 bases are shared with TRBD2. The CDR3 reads CSARDLASGGPNTGELFF. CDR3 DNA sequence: TGCAGTGCTAGAGATCTAGCTAGCGGGGGGCCTAACACCGGGGAGCTGTTTTTT.